This TCR beta chain was recorded in a study of shared clonotypes between healthy human individuals. The wider study: Each donor's CD8 memory used one plate, CD8 naive two, each CD4 subset three.

Study conclusions and caveats: Memory subsets generally showed lower estimated richness than naive subsets. The naive CD4 repertoires of several donors were compared, and around 4.7% of clonotypes were shared.

Germline V gene lookup returns CDR1 MDHEN and CDR2 SYDVKM. Deletions cut 6 bases from V and 5 bases from J, with 16 bases between. The CDR3 loop spans 15 amino acids. With regard to this clone: The antigen is not known.

Using immunoSEQ multiplex PCR, the repertoire was profiled, and TCRdb retains in-frame clones only, with some absent. Among 1,400,000 or so clones listed, approximately 98.5% were seen once. The material sequenced was naive CD4+ T cells sorted from blood. Described subset: CD45RA+ positively selected. This chain connects TRBV28 to TRBJ2-2; D may be TRBD1 (6 bases). This TCR came from a man aged 25 to 45 in good health. The CDR3 region is CASSRTGSMTGELFF. The CDR3 DNA reads as TGTGCCAGCAGCCGAACAGGGTCGATGACCGGGGAGCTGTTTTTT.